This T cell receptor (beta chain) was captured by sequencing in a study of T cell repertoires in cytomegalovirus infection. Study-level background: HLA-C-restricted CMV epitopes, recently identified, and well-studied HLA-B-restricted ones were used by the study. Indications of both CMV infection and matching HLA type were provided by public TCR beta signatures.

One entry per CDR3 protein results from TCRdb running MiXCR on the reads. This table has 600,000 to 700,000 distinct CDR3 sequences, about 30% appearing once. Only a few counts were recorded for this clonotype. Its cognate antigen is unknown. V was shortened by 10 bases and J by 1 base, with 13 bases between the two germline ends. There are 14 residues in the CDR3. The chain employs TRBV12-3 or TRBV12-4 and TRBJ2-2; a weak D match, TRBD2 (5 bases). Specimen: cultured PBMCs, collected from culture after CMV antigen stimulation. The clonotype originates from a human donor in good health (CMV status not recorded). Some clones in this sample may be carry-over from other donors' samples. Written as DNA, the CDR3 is TGTGCCACCCAGGAGGTTCTGAACACCGGGGAGCTGTTTTTT. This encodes CATQEVLNTGELFF.